The clone carrying this T cell receptor (beta chain) appeared many times. Its specificity is not known. The data were obtained in a study of Graves' ophthalmopathy and Graves' hyperthyroidism. General study findings and limits: The model achieved about 67% sensitivity and less than 85% specificity for ophthalmopathy progression.

The TCR beta CDR3 regions underwent amplification from RNA transcripts. RT-PCR was first run with HTBI primers, then multiplex PCR in a second round. TCRdb reprocessed the multiplex PCR reads with MiXCR, giving one entry per CDR3 protein. Of about 620,000 distinct CDR3 sequences detected, over 20% appear once; the ten largest clones hold roughly 6.9%. This CDR3 region has 16 residues. The germline V gene has CDR1 SGHVS and CDR2 FNYEAQ. Germline trimming cut 5 bases from V and 6 bases from J; bases unmatched to any gene: 11. The genes are TRBV7-6 and TRBJ2-7; 12 bases are a match to TRBD2. Sequenced input: peripheral blood. This TCR was recovered from a young woman with stable Graves' hyperthyroidism. Some clones in this sample may be carry-over from other donors' samples. The CDR3 coding sequence is TGTGCCAGCAGCCCGGATCTACTAGCGGGAGGTGCCGAGCAGTACTTC. Protein sequence: CASSPDLLAGGAEQYF.